This record concerns one TCR beta chain sequence. There are 14 residues in the CDR3. The germline CDR1 and CDR2 sequences are SEHNR and FQNEAQ (reference sequence). V was trimmed by 5 bases and J by 5 bases, leaving 13 bases between them. The sample originates from a study of technical replicates of blood from a handful of donors. Measured with immunoSEQ multiplex PCR; TCRdb has only the in-frame clones, and not every one. Among tens of thousands of clones listed, almost 98% were seen once. What was sequenced was T cells isolated from PBMCs. The V call is TRBV7-9, the J call TRBJ2-1; D might be TRBD2 (5 bases). This TCR came from a human donor in good health. The CDR3 DNA is TGTGCCAGCAGCCATATGGAGGTTGACAATGAGCAGTTCTTC. Translation gives CASSHMEVDNEQFF.